This TCR beta chain originates from a study of blood T cell repertoires in COVID-19 (dated by TCRdb to the early 2020s). Regarding the complete study: Collaborator samples came from the United States, Italy and Spain and covered acute and convalescent phases of COVID-19. Samples were obtained from the ongoing ImmuneRACE study (first 160 participants) and from 1,254 subjects provided by 6 global collaborators. Subjects who had been exposed to COVID-19, were actively infected with it, or had recovered from it provided the deeply sampled blood TCRbeta repertoires that made up the dataset. Where HLA class I and class II types were available, the types were taken from metadata supplied by the sample provider, not from assay-based typing. The sample metadata nearly always contained a de-identified subject ID, COVID-19 status, age in years and sex. The repertoires were made available in a free public database intended to serve as a resource for research on the immune response to SARS-CoV-2. The prospective study material was composed of cDNA or gDNA derived from T cells, B-cell-depleted T cells, or PBMCs.

The immunoSEQ Assay, a bias-controlled multiplex PCR, was used to amplify TCRbeta CDR3 regions from genomic DNA. The authors processed their data as follows. The number of nucleated cells in each sample was estimated from the amplification of reference gene primers within the assay. Sequence reads were collapsed and filtered to measure the absolute abundance of every unique TCRbeta CDR3 rearrangement. For each sample, productive Simpson clonality was calculated by taking the square root of Simpson's diversity index across productive rearrangements. TCRdb retrieved this table from immuneACCESS and kept in-frame rearrangements only. Not all clones are present; in checked studies, unresolved V genes account for under half, and no reason is known for the remainder. The V and J calls and clone size are taken from that table; D and trimming were inferred from the DNA. This sample lists approximately 160,000 clones; 80% to 90% were detected once. 7.3% of the sample is held by the ten biggest clonotypes.

In the case of this clone: Its antigen is unknown. Per-nucleotide qualities are absent, and no much larger clonotype sits a single base away.

Overall results and qualifications from the work: Clinical and demographic metadata were provided uncurated, with the amount varying by source and participant.

Enrolling through a virtual design, the prospective study's participants ranged in age from roughly 18 to 95 years and lived across around 25 United States geographic areas. In the prospective study, participants were assigned to cohorts based on the clinical history participants reported in a screening survey and a study questionnaire. Recovered participants in ImmuneRACE Cohort 3 were defined as having two consecutive negative NP/OP PCR tests, clearance from a healthcare professional, or resolution of symptoms. Mobile phlebotomists in the prospective study collected whole blood, serum and a nasopharyngeal or oropharyngeal swab from every participant. Prospective study participants could optionally give additional blood draws and questionnaires over a 2-month period. Blood samples from the prospective study were shipped frozen or at room temperature prior to DNA extraction. The sequencing sample was made of PBMCs or T cells enriched from blood (not recorded which). The origin of this receptor is a man in his forties or fifties who had recovered from COVID-19.

The DNA reads TGCGCCAGCAGCCAAGTGGGACAGGGGATCACTGAAGCTTTCTTT. This sequence encodes CASSQVGQGITEAFF. The rearranged segments are TRBV4-3 and TRBJ1-1; TRBD1 fits 10 bases in the junction. Relative to germline, V is missing 1 base and J is missing 4 bases, with 3 bases of the junction outside any gene match. Taken from cysteine to phenylalanine, the CDR3 has 15 residues. Only CDR3 DNA remains: 45 bases, in frame from the first base. According to the germline V gene, CDR1 reads LGHNA and CDR2 reads YSLEER.